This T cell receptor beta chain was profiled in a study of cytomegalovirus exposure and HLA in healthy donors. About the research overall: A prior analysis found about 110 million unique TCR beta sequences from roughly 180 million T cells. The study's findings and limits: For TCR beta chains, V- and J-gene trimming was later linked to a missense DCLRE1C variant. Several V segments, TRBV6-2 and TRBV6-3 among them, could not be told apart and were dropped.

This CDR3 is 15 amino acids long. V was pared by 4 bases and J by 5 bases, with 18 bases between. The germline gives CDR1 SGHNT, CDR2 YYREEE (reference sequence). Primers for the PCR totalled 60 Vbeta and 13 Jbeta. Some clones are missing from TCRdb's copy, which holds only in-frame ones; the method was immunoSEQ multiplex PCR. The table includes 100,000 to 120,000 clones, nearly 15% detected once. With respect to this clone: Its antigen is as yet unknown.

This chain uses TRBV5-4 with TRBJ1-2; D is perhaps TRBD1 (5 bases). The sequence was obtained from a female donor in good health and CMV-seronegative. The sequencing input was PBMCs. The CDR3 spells CASSGTRDSTYGYTF. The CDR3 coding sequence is TGTGCCAGCAGCGGAACCCGGGACTCAACATATGGCTACACCTTC.